This T cell receptor beta chain was found in a study of blood T cells in healthy people across ages. Primers used in a second PCR of roughly 7 to 12 cycles were a sample-barcoded 5' primer and a J-beta primer mix. A template-switch adaptor that had 12 random nucleotides put a tag on each cDNA molecule. TCRdb reprocessed the 5' RACE reads via MiXCR and lists one record per CDR3 protein. The top ten clones hold just over 8.5% of a sample with hundreds of thousands of distinct CDR3 sequences, about 24% of them seen once. This CDR3 has 16 amino acids. CDR1 and CDR2 from the germline V gene are LGHNA and YSLEER. V was pared by 3 bases and J by 5 bases, with 10 bases of the junction left unmatched. The sample was also linked to a second study, of T cells of mothers and their children. That work adds: The people who donated were a few healthy Caucasian mothers and their six children. Related and unrelated pairs show TCR recombination output that thymic selection shapes similarly.

The chain uses TRBV4-3 and TRBJ2-5; 9 bases fit TRBD1. The sequenced sample was blood. This sequence was found in a boy between 10 and 17 years old in good health. This CDR3 reads CASSHQRTGTGETQYF. The CDR3 coding sequence is TGCGCCAGCAGCCATCAGAGAACCGGGACAGGGGAGACCCAGTACTTC.